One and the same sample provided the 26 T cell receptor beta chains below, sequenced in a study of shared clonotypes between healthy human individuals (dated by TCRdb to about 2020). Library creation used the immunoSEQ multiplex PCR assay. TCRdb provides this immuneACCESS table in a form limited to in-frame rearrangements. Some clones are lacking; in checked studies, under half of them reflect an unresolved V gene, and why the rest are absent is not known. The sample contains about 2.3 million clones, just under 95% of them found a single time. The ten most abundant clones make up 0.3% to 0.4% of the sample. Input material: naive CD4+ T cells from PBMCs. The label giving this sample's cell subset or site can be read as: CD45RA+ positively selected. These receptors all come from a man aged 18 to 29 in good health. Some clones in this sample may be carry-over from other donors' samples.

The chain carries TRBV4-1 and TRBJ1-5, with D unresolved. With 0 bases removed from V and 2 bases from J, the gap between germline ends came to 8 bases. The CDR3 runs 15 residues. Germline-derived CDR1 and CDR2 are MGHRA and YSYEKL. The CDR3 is CASSQDLIRNQPQHF. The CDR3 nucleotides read TGCGCCAGCAGCCAAGATCTGATACGCAATCAGCCCCAGCATTTT.

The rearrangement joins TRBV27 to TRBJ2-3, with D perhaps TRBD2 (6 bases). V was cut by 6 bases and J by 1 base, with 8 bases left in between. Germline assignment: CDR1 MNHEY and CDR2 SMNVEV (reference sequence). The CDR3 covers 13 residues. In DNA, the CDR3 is TGTGCCAGCAGCCGCGGGGGCACAGATACGCAGTATTTT. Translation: CASSRGGTDTQYF.

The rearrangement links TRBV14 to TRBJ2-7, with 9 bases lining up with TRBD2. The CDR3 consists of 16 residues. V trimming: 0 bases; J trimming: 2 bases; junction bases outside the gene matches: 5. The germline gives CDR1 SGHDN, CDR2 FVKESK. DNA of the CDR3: TGTGCCAGCAGCCAAGATCTTCCTAGCGGGGCCTACGAGCAGTACTTC. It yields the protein CASSQDLPSGAYEQYF. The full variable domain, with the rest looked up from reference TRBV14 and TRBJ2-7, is EAGVTQFPSHSVIEKGQTVTLRCDPISGHDNLYWYRRVMGKEIKFLLHFVKESKQDESGMPNNRFLAERTGGTYSTLKVQPAELEDSGVYFCASSQDLPSGAYEQYFGPGTRLTVT.

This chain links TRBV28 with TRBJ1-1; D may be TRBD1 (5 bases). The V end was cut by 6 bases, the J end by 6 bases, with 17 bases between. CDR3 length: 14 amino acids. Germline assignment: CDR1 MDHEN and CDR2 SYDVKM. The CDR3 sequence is CASRPSRGPSEAFF. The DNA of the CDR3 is TGTGCCAGCAGGCCCTCTCGGGGCCCATCTGAAGCTTTCTTT.

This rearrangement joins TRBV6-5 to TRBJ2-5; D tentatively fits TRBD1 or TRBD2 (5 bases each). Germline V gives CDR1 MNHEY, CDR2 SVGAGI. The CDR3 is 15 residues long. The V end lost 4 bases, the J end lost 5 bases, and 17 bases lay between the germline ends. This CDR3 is CASSLGRLRWETQYF. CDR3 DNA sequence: TGTGCCAGCAGTTTGGGACGTCTGAGGTGGGAGACCCAGTACTTC.

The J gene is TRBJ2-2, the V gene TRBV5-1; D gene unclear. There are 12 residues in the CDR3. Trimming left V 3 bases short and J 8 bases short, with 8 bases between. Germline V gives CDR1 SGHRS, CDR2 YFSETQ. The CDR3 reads CASSSPLGELFF. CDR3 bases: TGCGCCAGCAGCTCTCCTTTGGGGGAGCTGTTTTTT.

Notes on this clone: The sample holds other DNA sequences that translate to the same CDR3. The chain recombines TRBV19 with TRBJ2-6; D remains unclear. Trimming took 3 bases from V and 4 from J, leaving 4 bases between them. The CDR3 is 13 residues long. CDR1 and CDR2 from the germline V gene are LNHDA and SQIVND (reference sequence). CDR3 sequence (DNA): TGTGCCAGTAGTATCTCCGGGGCCAACGTCCTGACTTTC. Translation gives CASSISGANVLTF.

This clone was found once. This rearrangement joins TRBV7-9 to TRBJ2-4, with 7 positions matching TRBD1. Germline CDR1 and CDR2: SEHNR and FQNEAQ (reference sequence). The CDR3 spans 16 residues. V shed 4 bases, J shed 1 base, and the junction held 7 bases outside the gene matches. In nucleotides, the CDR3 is TGTGCCAGCAGCTCAAGAACAGGGGACGCCAAAAACATTCAGTACTTC. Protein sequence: CASSSRTGDAKNIQYF.

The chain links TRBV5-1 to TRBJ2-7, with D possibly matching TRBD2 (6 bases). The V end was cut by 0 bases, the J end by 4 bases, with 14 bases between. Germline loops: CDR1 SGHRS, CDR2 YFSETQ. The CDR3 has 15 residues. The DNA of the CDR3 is TGCGCCAGCAGCTTGGCCGGGGGACCAACTTACGAGCAGTACTTC. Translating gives CASSLAGGPTYEQYF. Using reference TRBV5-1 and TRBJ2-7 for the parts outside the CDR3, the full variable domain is KAGVTQTPRYLIKTRGQQVTLSCSPISGHRSVSWYQQTPGQGLQFLFEYFSETQRNKGNFPGRFSGRQFSNSRSEMNVSTLELGDSALYLCASSLAGGPTYEQYFGPGTRLTVT.

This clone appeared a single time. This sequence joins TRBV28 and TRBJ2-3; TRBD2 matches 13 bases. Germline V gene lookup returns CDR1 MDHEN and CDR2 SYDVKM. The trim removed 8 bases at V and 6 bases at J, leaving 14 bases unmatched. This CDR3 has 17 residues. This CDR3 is CASVPPETSGGRDTQYF. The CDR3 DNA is TGTGCCAGCGTTCCACCCGAGACTAGCGGGGGGAGGGATACGCAGTATTTT.

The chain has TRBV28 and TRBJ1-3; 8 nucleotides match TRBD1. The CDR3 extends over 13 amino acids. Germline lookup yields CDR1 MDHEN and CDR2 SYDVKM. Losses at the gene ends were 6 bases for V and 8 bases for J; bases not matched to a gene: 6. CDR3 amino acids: CASRPGGSDTIYF. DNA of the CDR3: TGTGCCAGCAGACCAGGGGGCAGTGACACCATATATTTT.

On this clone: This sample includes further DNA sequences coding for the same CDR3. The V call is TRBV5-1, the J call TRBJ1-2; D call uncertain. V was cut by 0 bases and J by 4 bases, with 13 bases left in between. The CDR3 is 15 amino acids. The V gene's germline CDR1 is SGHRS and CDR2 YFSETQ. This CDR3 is CASSLAAGGGYGYTF. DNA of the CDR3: TGCGCCAGCAGCTTGGCGGCGGGTGGAGGCTATGGCTACACCTTC.

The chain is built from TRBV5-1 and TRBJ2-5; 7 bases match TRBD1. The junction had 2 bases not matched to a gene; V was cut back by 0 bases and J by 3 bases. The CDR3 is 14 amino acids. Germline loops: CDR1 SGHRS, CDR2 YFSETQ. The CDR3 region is CASSLVGQEETQYF. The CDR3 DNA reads TGCGCCAGCAGCTTGGTAGGACAGGAAGAGACCCAGTACTTC.

As DNA, the CDR3 is TGTGCCAGCTCACCATCCGGGATTAGCACAGATACGCAGTATTTT. Residues: CASSPSGISTDTQYF. The genes are TRBV18 and TRBJ2-3, with D possibly TRBD2 on 5 matching bases. V lost 2 bases, J lost 0 bases, and 9 bases lay in between. The germline gives CDR1 KGHSH, CDR2 LQKENI. The CDR3 contains 15 residues.

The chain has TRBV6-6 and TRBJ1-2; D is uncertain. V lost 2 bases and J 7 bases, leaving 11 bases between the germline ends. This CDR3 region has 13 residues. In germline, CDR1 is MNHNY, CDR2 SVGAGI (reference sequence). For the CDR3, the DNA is TGTGCCAGCAGTTACGGGCAGGCCGGTGGCTACACCTTC. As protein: CASSYGQAGGYTF.

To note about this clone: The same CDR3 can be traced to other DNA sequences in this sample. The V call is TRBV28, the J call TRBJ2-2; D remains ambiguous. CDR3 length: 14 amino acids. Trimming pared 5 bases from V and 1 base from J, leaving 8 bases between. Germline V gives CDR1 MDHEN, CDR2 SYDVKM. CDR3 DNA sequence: TGTGCCAGCAGTCTCTCAGGGAACACCGGGGAGCTGTTTTTT. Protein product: CASSLSGNTGELFF. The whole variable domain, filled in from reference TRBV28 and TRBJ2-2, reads DVKVTQSSRYLVKRTGEKVFLECVQDMDHENMFWYRQDPGLGLRLIYFSYDVKMKEKGDIPEGYSVSREKKERFSLILESASTNQTSMYLCASSLSGNTGELFFGEGSRLTVL.

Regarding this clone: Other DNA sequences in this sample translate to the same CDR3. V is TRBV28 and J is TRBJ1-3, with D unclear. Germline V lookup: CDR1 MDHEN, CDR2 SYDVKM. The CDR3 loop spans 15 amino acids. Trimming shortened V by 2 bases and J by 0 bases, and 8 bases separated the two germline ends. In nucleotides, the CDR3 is TGTGCCAGCAGTTTAGGGTCAGTCTCTGGAAACACCATATATTTT. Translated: CASSLGSVSGNTIYF.

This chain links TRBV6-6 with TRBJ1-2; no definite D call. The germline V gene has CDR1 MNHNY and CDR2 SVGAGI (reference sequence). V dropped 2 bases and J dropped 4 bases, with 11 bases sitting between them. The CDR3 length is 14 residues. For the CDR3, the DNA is TGTGCCAGCAGTTACAGGGCGGGGAGCTATGGCTACACCTTC. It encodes CASSYRAGSYGYTF.

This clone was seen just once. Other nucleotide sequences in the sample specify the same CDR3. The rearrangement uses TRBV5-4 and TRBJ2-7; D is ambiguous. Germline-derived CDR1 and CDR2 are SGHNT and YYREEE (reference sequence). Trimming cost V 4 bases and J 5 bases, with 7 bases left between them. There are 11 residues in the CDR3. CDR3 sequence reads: CASSLDHEQYF. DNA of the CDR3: TGTGCCAGCAGCCTCGACCACGAGCAGTACTTC.

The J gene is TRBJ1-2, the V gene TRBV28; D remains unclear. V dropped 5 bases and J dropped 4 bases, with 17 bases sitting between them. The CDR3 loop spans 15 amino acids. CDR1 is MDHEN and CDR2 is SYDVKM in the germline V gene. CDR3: CASSPVLMGLYGYTF. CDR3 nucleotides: TGTGCCAGCAGTCCGGTATTAATGGGCCTCTATGGCTACACCTTC.

Here the CDR3 DNA reads TGTGCCAGCAGCTTGGCCGGGGGGAGACAGCAAGAGACCCAGTACTTC. Its translation is CASSLAGGRQQETQYF. The V gene is TRBV5-4, the J gene TRBJ2-5, with 7 bases identical to TRBD2. Germline CDR1 reads SGHNT; CDR2 reads YYREEE (reference sequence). This CDR3 has 16 residues. After removal of 0 bases from V and 2 bases from J, the junction contained 7 bases not matched to a gene.

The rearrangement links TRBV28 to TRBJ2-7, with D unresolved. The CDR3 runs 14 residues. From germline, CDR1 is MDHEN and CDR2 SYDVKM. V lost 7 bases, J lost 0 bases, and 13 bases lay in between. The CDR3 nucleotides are TGTGCCAGCAAAGCCGGCGTGGACTCCTACGAGCAGTACTTC. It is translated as CASKAGVDSYEQYF.

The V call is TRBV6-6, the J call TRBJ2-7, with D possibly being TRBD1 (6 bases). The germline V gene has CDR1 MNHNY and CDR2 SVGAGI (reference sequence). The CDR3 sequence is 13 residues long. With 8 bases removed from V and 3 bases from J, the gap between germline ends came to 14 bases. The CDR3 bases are TGTGCCAGCGCCCTCCGGACAGACTACGAGCAGTACTTC. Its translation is CASALRTDYEQYF.

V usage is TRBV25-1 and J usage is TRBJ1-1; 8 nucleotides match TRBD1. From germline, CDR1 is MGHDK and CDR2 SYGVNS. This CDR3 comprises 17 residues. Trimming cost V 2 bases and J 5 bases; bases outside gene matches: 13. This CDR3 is CASSESLTGDLDTEAFF. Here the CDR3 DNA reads TGTGCCAGCAGTGAAAGTTTGACAGGGGACCTGGATACTGAAGCTTTCTTT. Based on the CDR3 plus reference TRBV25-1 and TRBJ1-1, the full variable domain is EADIYQTPRYLVIGTGKKITLECSQTMGHDKMYWYQQDPGMELHLIHYSYGVNSTEKGDLSSESTVSRIRTEHFPLTLESARPSHTSQYLCASSESLTGDLDTEAFFGQGTRLTVV.

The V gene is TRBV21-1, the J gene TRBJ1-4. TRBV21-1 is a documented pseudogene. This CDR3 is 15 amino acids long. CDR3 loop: CASSNRTGRGEKLFF. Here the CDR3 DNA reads TGTGCCAGCAGCAATAGGACGGGGAGAGGTGAAAAACTGTTTTTT.

This chain's CDR3 is CASSPGLAESYEQYF. The CDR3 DNA sequence: TGTGCCAGCTCACCGGGACTAGCGGAGTCCTACGAGCAGTACTTC. V gene TRBV18 combines with J gene TRBJ2-7, with TRBD2 matching 11 bases. Trimming took 3 bases from V and 1 from J; bases not matched to a gene: 2. The CDR3 consists of 15 residues. Germline CDR1 reads KGHSH; CDR2 reads LQKENI.